These 7 T cell receptor beta chains came from one sample sequenced in a study of OX40 agonist ivuxolimab in advanced cancers. Profiled with immunoSEQ multiplex PCR; TCRdb holds only in-frame clones, not every one. Altogether 45,000 to 50,000 clones are present, about 90% being singletons, with the ten largest covering less than 7.5%. The sample here was CD4+ or CD8+ T cells sorted from blood, taken in a trial of the OX40 agonist ivuxolimab. The receptors were gathered from an adult with an advanced solid tumor such as melanoma, head and neck, liver or kidney cancer.

The chain links TRBV9 to TRBJ2-1; TRBD2 might be the D (6 bases). Germline CDR1 SGDLS, CDR2 YYNGEE. This CDR3 is 15 amino acids long. V was shortened by 0 bases and J by 1 base, with 8 bases between the two germline ends. CDR3 coding DNA: TGTGCCAGCAGCGTAGGTCGGGGGTCCTACAATGAGCAGTTCTTC. Its translation: CASSVGRGSYNEQFF.

The V gene is TRBV7-2, the J gene TRBJ2-7, with 8 bases fitting TRBD1. The CDR3 covers 14 residues. With 5 bases clipped from V and 4 bases from J, the junction kept 7 bases outside the gene matches. CDR1 SGHTA and CDR2 FQGNSA come from the germline V gene. In DNA form, the CDR3 reads TGTGCCAGCAGCCCACAGGGGGTGGGTTACGAGCAGTACGTC. It codes for CASSPQGVGYEQYV.

The rearrangement links TRBV7-9 to TRBJ2-3, with 11 bases fitting TRBD2. Germline V lookup: CDR1 SEHNR, CDR2 FQNEAQ (reference sequence). The CDR3 totals 18 residues. V shed 5 bases, J shed 5 bases, and the junction held 15 bases outside the gene matches. Here the CDR3 DNA reads TGTGCCAGCAGCCCCTGGGGCCTTAGCGGGGGGGCGGAAGATACGCAGTATTTT. Translation gives CASSPWGLSGGAEDTQYF.

The rearrangement joins TRBV15 to TRBJ1-4, with a tentative D call TRBD1 (5 bases). The CDR3 spans 16 residues. Germline V gene lookup returns CDR1 LNHNV and CDR2 YYDKDF (reference sequence). Trimming cost V 5 bases and J 8 bases, with 21 bases left between them. CDR3 nucleotide sequence: TGTGCCACCAGCTCCCGTTGGGGGAAGGGCGGAGAAAAACTGTTTTTT. Its translation is CATSSRWGKGGEKLFF.

The genes are TRBV6-4 and TRBJ2-5, with 7 nucleotides matching TRBD2. Trimming took 0 bases from V and 1 from J; bases not matched to a gene: 5. Germline lookup yields CDR1 MRHNA and CDR2 SNTAGT. The CDR3 loop spans 16 amino acids. CDR3 protein: CASSDSTGGGQETQYF. The CDR3 nucleotides are TGTGCCAGCAGTGACTCGACGGGGGGAGGCCAAGAGACCCAGTACTTC.

This chain connects TRBV10-2 to TRBJ2-3; D call uncertain. V was clipped by 5 bases and J by 1 base, with 10 bases between them. There are 14 residues in the CDR3. CDR1 is WSHSY, CDR2 SAAADI, per germline. The chain's CDR3 is CASSLQRGTDTQYF. The CDR3 DNA reads TGCGCCAGCAGTCTCCAACGGGGCACAGATACGCAGTATTTT.

The CDR3 region has the DNA TGTGCCAGCACCCTCACCGGGACATTTAGCAATCAGCCCCAGCATTTT. Its protein is CASTLTGTFSNQPQHF. The rearrangement links TRBV28 to TRBJ1-5; TRBD1 is a possible D gene (6 bases). Germline assignment: CDR1 MDHEN and CDR2 SYDVKM. This CDR3 has 16 residues. Trimming left V 7 bases short and J 0 bases short, with 16 bases between. The full variable domain, rest sourced from reference TRBV28 and TRBJ1-5, is DVKVTQSSRYLVKRTGEKVFLECVQDMDHENMFWYRQDPGLGLRLIYFSYDVKMKEKGDIPEGYSVSREKKERFSLILESASTNQTSMYLCASTLTGTFSNQPQHFGDGTRLSIL.